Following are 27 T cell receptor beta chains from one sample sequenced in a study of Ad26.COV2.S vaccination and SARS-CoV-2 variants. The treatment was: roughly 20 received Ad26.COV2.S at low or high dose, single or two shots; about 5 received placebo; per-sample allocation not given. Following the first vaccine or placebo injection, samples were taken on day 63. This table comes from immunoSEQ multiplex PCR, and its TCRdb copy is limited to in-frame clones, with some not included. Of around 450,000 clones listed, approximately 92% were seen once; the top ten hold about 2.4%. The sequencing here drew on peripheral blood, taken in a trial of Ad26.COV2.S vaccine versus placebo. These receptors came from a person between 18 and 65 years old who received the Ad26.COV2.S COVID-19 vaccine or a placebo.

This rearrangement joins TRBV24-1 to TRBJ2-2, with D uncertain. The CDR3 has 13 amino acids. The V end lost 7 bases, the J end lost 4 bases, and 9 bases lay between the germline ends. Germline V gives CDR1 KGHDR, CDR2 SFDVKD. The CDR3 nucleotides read TGTGCCACCAGAGACTTAGTCACCGGGGAGCTGTTTTTT. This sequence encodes CATRDLVTGELFF.

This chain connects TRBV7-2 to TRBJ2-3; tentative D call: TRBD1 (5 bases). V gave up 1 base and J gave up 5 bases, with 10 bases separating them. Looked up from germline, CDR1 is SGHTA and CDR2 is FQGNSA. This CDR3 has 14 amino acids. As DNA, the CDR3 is TGTGCCAGCAGCTTAGTAGGGGCCCAAGATACGCAGTATTTT. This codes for CASSLVGAQDTQYF.

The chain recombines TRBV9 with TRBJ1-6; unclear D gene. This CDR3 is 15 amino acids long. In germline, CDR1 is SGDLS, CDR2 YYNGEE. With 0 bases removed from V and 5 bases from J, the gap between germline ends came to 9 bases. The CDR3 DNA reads TGTGCCAGCAGCGTAGTAGACGGGAATAATTCACCCCTCCACTTT. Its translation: CASSVVDGNNSPLHF. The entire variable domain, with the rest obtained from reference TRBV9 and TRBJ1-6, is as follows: DSGVTQTPKHLITATGQRVTLRCSPRSGDLSVYWYQQSLDQGLQFLIQYYNGEERAKGNILERFSAQQFPDLHSELNLSSLELGDSALYFCASSVVDGNNSPLHFGNGTRLTVT.

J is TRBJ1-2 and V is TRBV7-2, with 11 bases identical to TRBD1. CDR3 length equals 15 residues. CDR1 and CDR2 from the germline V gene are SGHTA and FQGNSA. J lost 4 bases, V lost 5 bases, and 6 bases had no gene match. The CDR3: CASSVRTGGVYGYTF. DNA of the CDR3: TGTGCCAGCAGCGTACGGACAGGGGGCGTCTATGGCTACACCTTC.

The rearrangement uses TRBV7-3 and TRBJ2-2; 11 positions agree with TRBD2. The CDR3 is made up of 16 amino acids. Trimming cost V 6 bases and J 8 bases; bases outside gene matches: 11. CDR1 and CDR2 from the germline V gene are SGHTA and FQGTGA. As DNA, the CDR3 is TGTGCCAGCAGTCGTAGACTAGCGGGACATGAGGGGGAGCTGTTTTTT. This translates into CASSRRLAGHEGELFF.

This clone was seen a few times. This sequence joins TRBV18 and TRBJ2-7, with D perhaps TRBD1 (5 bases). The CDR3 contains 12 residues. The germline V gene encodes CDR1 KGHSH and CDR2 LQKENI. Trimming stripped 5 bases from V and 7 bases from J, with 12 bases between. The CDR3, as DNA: TGTGCCAGCTCAATCGATCAGGGAGAGCAGTACGTC. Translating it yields CASSIDQGEQYV.

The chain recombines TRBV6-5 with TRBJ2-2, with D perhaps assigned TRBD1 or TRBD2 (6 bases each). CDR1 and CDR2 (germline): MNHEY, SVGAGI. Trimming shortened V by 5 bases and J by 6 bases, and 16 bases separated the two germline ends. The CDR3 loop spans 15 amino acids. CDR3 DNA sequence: TGTGCCAGCAGTCAGGAGGGGGTAAGTCCCGGGGAGCTGTTTTTT. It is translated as CASSQEGVSPGELFF.

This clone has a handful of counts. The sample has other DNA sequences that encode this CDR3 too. Here the CDR3 DNA reads TGTGCCAGCAGCTTATCGGGCTACGAGCAGTACGTC. It codes for CASSLSGYEQYV. V usage is TRBV5-6 and J usage is TRBJ2-7; D gene unclear. Germline V gene lookup returns CDR1 SGHDT and CDR2 YYEEEE. This CDR3 is built from 12 residues. Trimming took 2 bases from V and 3 from J, leaving 6 bases between them.

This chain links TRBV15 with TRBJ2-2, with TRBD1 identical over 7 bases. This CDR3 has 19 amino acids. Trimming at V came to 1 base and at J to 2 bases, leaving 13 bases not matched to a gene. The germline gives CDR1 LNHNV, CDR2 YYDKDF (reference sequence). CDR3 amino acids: CATSRGPADRSGNTGELFF. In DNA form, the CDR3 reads TGTGCCACCAGCAGAGGCCCTGCGGACAGGTCCGGAAACACCGGGGAGCTGTTTTTT.

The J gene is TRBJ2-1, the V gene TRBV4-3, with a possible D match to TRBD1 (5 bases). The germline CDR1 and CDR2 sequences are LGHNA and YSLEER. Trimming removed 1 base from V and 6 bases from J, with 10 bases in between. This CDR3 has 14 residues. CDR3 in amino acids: CASSQVGVSNEQFF. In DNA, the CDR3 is TGCGCCAGCAGCCAAGTAGGGGTGTCCAATGAGCAGTTCTTC.

The CDR3 nucleotides read TGTGCCAGTAGTATATGGGGGGAAGTTGGCTACACCTTC. Its protein product is CASSIWGEVGYTF. V is TRBV19 and J is TRBJ1-2, with D perhaps TRBD1 (5 bases). The CDR3 covers 13 residues. V dropped 2 bases and J dropped 7 bases, with 11 bases sitting between them. Germline CDR1 and CDR2: LNHDA and SQIVND (reference sequence).

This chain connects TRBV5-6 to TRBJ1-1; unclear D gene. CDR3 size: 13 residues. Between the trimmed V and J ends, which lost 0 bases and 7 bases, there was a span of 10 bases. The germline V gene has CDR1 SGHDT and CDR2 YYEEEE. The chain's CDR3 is CASSLGWAGEAFF. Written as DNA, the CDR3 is TGTGCCAGCAGCTTGGGATGGGCGGGTGAAGCTTTCTTT.

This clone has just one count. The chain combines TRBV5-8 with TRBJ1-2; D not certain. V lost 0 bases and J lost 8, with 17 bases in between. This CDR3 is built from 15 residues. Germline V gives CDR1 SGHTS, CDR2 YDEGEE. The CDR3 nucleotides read TGTGCCAGCAGCTTGGGGAGCGCCCCTAGAGAGGGCTACACCTTC. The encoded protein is CASSLGSAPREGYTF.

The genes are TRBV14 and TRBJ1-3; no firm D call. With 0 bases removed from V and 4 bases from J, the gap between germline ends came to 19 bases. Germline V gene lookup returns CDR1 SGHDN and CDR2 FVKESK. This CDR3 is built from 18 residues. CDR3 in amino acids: CASSQEEFWGIGGNTIYF. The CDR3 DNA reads TGTGCCAGCAGCCAAGAGGAGTTCTGGGGAATTGGCGGAAACACCATATATTTT.

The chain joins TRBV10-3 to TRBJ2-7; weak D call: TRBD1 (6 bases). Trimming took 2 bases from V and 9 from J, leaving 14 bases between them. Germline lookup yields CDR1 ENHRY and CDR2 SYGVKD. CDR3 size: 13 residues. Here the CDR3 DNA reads TGTGCCATCAGTGAGGAAAGGGGGTCTTGGCAGTACGTC. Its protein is CAISEERGSWQYV.

The CDR3: CASSKLPGFEQFF. The CDR3 DNA is TGTGCCAGCAGCAAACTCCCGGGATTTGAGCAGTTCTTC. This chain uses TRBV7-3 with TRBJ2-1; D is possibly TRBD2 (5 bases). Germline lookup yields CDR1 SGHTA and CDR2 FQGTGA. The CDR3 has 13 amino acids. V was cut by 5 bases and J by 9 bases, with 14 bases left in between.

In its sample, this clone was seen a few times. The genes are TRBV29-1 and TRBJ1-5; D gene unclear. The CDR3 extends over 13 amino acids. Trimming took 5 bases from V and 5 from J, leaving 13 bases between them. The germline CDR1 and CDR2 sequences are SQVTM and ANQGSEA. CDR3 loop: CSVLTEWDQPQHF. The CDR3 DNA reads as TGCAGCGTTCTGACGGAATGGGATCAGCCCCAGCATTTT.

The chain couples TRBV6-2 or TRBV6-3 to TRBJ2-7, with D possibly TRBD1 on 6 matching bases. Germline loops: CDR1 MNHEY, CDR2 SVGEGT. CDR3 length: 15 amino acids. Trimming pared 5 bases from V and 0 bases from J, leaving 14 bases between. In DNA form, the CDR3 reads TGTGCCAGCAGTAAGCTCCAGGGGTACTCCTACGAGCAGTACTTC. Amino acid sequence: CASSKLQGYSYEQYF.

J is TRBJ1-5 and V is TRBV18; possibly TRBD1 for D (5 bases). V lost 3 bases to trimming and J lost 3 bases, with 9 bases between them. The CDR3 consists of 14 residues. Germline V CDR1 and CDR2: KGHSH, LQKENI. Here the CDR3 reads CASSPTGPNQPQHF. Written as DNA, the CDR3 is TGTGCCAGCTCACCGACGGGACCCAATCAGCCCCAGCATTTT.

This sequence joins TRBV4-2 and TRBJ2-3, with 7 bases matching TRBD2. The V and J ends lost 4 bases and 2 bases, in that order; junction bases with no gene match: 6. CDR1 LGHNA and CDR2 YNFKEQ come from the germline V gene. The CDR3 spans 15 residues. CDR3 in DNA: TGTGCCAGCAGCCCAAGAGGACTAGACACAGATACGCAGTATTTT. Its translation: CASSPRGLDTDTQYF.

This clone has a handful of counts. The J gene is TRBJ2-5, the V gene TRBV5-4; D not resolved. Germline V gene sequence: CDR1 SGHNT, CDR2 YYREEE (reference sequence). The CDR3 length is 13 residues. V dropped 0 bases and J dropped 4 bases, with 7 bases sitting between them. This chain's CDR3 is CASSLVPVETQYF. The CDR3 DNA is TGTGCCAGCAGCTTGGTTCCAGTAGAGACCCAGTACTTC. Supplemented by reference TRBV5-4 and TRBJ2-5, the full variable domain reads ETGVTQSPTHLIKTRGQQVTLRCSSQSGHNTVSWYQQALGQGPQFIFQYYREEENGRGNFPPRFSGLQFPNYSSELNVNALELDDSALYLCASSLVPVETQYFGPGTRLLVL.

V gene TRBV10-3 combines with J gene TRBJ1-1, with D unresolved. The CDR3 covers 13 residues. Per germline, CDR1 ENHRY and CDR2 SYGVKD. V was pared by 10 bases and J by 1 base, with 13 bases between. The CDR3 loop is CATTKRENTEAFF. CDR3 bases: TGTGCCACCACCAAACGGGAGAACACTGAAGCTTTCTTT.

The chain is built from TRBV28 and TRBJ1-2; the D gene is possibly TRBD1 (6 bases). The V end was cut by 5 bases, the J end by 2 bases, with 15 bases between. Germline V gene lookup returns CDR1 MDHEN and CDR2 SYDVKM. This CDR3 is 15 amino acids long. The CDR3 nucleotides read TGTGCCAGCAGTCCCCCGGACAGCCCAAACTATGGCTACACCTTC. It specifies CASSPPDSPNYGYTF.

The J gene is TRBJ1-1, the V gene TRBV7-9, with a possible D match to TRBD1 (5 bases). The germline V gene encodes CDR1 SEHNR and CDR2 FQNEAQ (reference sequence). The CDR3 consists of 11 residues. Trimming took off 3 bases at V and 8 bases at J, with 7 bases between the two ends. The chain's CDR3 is CASSLEGEAFF. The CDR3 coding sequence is TGTGCCAGCAGCTTGGAGGGGGAAGCTTTCTTT.

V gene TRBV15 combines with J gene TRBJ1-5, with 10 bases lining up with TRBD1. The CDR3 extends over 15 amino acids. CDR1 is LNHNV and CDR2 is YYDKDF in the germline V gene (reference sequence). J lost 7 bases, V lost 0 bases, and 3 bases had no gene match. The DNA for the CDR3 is TGTGCCACCAGCAGAGAAGGGACAGGGGCCCAGCCCCAGCATTTT. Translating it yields CATSREGTGAQPQHF.

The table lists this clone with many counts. The CDR3 DNA reads TGTGCCAGCTCATTAGGGCGGACTGCGGGCGAGCAGTACGTC. Encoded protein: CASSLGRTAGEQYV. The chain joins TRBV18 to TRBJ2-7, with D possibly being TRBD2 (5 bases). CDR3 length equals 14 residues. Germline lookup yields CDR1 KGHSH and CDR2 LQKENI. The V end lost 5 bases, the J end lost 6 bases, and 17 bases lay between the germline ends.

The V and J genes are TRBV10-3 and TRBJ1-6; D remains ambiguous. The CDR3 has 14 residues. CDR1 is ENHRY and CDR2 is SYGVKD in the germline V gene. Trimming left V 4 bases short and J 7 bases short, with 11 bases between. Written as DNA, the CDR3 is TGTGCCATCAGTGCTAACCAAGCGAATTCACCCCTCCACTTT. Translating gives CAISANQANSPLHF.